These 26 T cell receptor beta chains share one sample of origin, sequenced in a study of Graves' ophthalmopathy and Graves' hyperthyroidism. RNA served as the template for amplifying TCR beta CDR3 regions. HTBI primers were employed in first-round RT-PCR, then a second-round multiplex PCR followed. In TCRdb, the multiplex PCR reads were re-called with MiXCR into one record per CDR3 protein. The data contain some 360,000 distinct CDR3 sequences, about 15% of them singletons. Input material: peripheral blood. These receptors originate from an adult woman with stable Graves' hyperthyroidism.

In this sample, this clonotype turned up many times. The chain employs TRBV6-5 and TRBJ1-6, with D tentatively TRBD1 (6 bases). The V end lost 1 base, the J end lost 9 bases, and 16 bases lay between the germline ends. The CDR3 covers 16 residues. Germline V CDR1 and CDR2: MNHEY, SVGAGI. Here the CDR3 reads CASSYYTGRGGSPLHF. The CDR3 nucleotides are TGTGCCAGCAGTTACTACACAGGCAGGGGAGGTTCACCCCTCCACTTT.

There are many counts of this clonotype. The V and J genes are TRBV7-2 and TRBJ2-2; 9 positions match TRBD2. CDR1 and CDR2 (germline): SGHTA, FQGNSA. The CDR3 has 16 residues. V lost 1 base, J lost 6 bases, and 6 bases stayed unmatched. The CDR3 DNA reads as TGTGCCAGCAGCTTAGTGGGCGCGGGAGGGGCCGGGGAGCTGTTTTTT. Translated, it gives CASSLVGAGGAGELFF.

This clonotype was seen at least ten times. This chain's CDR3 is CATSRDIAGNTEAFF. In DNA form, the CDR3 reads TGTGCCACCAGCAGAGATATTGCAGGGAACACTGAAGCTTTCTTT. This chain uses TRBV15 with TRBJ1-1; unclear D gene. The CDR3 loop spans 15 amino acids. V lost 0 bases, J lost 1 base, and 9 bases lay in between. From germline, CDR1 is LNHNV and CDR2 YYDKDF (reference sequence).

This clonotype showed up just a few times. This rearrangement joins TRBV12-3 or TRBV12-4 to TRBJ2-7; TRBD2 matches at 12 bases. This CDR3 region has 16 residues. Germline trimming cut 4 bases from V and 0 bases from J; bases unmatched to any gene: 4. This CDR3 reads CASSWTSGASSYEQYF. In DNA, the CDR3 is TGTGCCAGCAGTTGGACTAGCGGGGCTAGCTCCTACGAGCAGTACTTC.

This clonotype was seen repeatedly, ten times or more. The chain is built from TRBV6-5 and TRBJ2-2; 13 nucleotides match TRBD2. Germline-derived CDR1 and CDR2 are MNHEY and SVGAGI. The CDR3 contains 16 residues. The V and J ends lost 5 bases and 3 bases, in that order; junction bases with no gene match: 3. CDR3: CASSHGLAGDTGELFF. The DNA of the CDR3 is TGTGCCAGCAGTCACGGACTAGCGGGAGACACCGGGGAGCTGTTTTTT.

This clonotype appeared many times. V is TRBV7-2 and J is TRBJ2-5; D possibly corresponds to TRBD1 (6 bases). Trimming removed 1 base from V and 2 bases from J, with 14 bases in between. Germline CDR1 SGHTA, CDR2 FQGNSA. CDR3 length equals 16 residues. The chain's CDR3 is CASSLVWSGAQETQYF. For the CDR3, the DNA is TGTGCCAGCAGCTTAGTTTGGTCAGGGGCGCAAGAGACCCAGTACTTC.

This clonotype came up a few times. The chain links TRBV6-1 to TRBJ1-2; D is unresolved. The V end was cut by 0 bases, the J end by 6 bases, with 17 bases between. Germline V gene data show CDR1 as MNHNS and CDR2 as SASEGT. There are 16 residues in the CDR3. CDR3 loop: CASSEARWALDHGYTF. CDR3 bases: TGTGCCAGCAGTGAAGCTCGCTGGGCCCTGGACCATGGCTACACCTTC.

This clonotype appeared a few times. This chain links TRBV27 with TRBJ2-3, with 8 nucleotides matching TRBD1. Germline V CDR1 and CDR2: MNHEY, SMNVEV (reference sequence). There are 12 residues in the CDR3. The V segment lost 6 bases and the J segment 9 bases; nucleotides outside the gene matches: 5. The CDR3 bases are TGTGCCAGCAGGCCCGGGACAGGAACGCAGTATTTT. Protein sequence: CASRPGTGTQYF.

This clonotype was seen many times. The chain carries TRBV24-1 and TRBJ1-2; no reliable D call. This CDR3 has 13 amino acids. Germline V CDR1 and CDR2: KGHDR, SFDVKD. Trimming left V 4 bases short and J 8 bases short, with 13 bases between. The DNA of the CDR3 is TGTGCCACCAGTGACAAGGGCCGGAGGGGCTACACCTTC. Its translation: CATSDKGRRGYTF.

This clonotype was found many times. The V and J genes are TRBV7-2 and TRBJ1-1; tentative D call: TRBD1 (5 bases). The CDR3 contains 15 residues. The germline V and J ends were trimmed by 1 base and 5 bases, with 14 bases remaining between them. Germline lookup yields CDR1 SGHTA and CDR2 FQGNSA. CDR3 residues: CASSLGWGGLTEAFF. CDR3 bases: TGTGCCAGCAGCTTAGGATGGGGGGGTTTAACTGAAGCTTTCTTT.

This clonotype was counted at least ten times. V gene TRBV7-2 combines with J gene TRBJ2-7; D unresolved. The CDR3 has 13 residues. The germline gives CDR1 SGHTA, CDR2 FQGNSA. Trimming shortened V by 5 bases and J by 0 bases, and 8 bases separated the two germline ends. CDR3 nucleotides: TGTGCCAGCAGCGGTCTGGGCTCCTACGAGCAGTACTTC. Protein: CASSGLGSYEQYF.

This clonotype was counted many times. CDR3 loop: CSARDQIGRNTEAFF. The CDR3 DNA is TGCAGTGCTAGAGATCAAATAGGGCGGAACACTGAAGCTTTCTTT. This rearrangement joins TRBV20-1 to TRBJ1-1; D is uncertain. Germline loops: CDR1 DFQATT, CDR2 SNEGSKA (reference sequence). The CDR3 consists of 15 residues. Trimming took 0 bases from V and 1 from J, leaving 12 bases between them.

This clonotype was observed at least ten times. This chain connects TRBV15 to TRBJ2-7; 9 nucleotides align to TRBD1. This CDR3 spans 18 amino acids. V lost 0 bases, J lost 3 bases, and 12 bases stayed unmatched. Looked up from germline, CDR1 is LNHNV and CDR2 is YYDKDF (reference sequence). Here the CDR3 reads CATSRDVYITGGGYEQYF. CDR3 DNA: TGTGCCACCAGCAGAGATGTATACATAACAGGGGGCGGCTACGAGCAGTACTTC.

This clonotype appeared many times. This chain connects TRBV6-5 to TRBJ2-2; the match to TRBD1 covers 8 bases. The ends lost 4 bases at V and 1 base at J; junction bases unmatched: 2. The germline CDR1 and CDR2 sequences are MNHEY and SVGAGI. CDR3 length equals 15 residues. This chain's CDR3 is CASSSQGVNTGELFF. The CDR3 DNA follows: TGTGCCAGCAGTTCACAGGGGGTGAACACCGGGGAGCTGTTTTTT.

A remark on this clonotype: A much larger clone lies one base from this, so it may be a read error. This sequence joins TRBV20-1 and TRBJ2-7, with TRBD2 matching 12 bases. Germline V gene lookup returns CDR1 DFQATT and CDR2 SNEGSKA (reference sequence). The CDR3 runs to 14 residues. CDR3 DNA: TGCAGTGCCAAACTAGCGGGAGGTTCTGTTGAGCAGTGCTTC. Translating it yields CSAKLAGGSVEQCF.

There are many counts of this clonotype. J is TRBJ1-6 and V is TRBV5-1; D is perhaps TRBD1 (6 bases). Germline V gives CDR1 SGHRS, CDR2 YFSETQ. V dropped 2 bases and J dropped 9 bases, with 15 bases sitting between them. The CDR3 spans 15 residues. The CDR3 DNA is TGCGCCAGCAGCTTTACCAGGAGAGGGGGTTCACCCCTCCACTTT. Translated: CASSFTRRGGSPLHF.

The chain joins TRBV7-2 to TRBJ2-5; 8 positions agree with TRBD1. CDR3 size: 15 residues. From germline, CDR1 is SGHTA and CDR2 FQGNSA. With 3 bases clipped from V and 3 bases from J, the junction kept 6 bases outside the gene matches. The CDR3 sequence is CASSLGGQGKETQYF. The DNA of the CDR3 is TGTGCCAGCAGCTTGGGAGGACAGGGAAAAGAGACCCAGTACTTC.

This clonotype appeared many times. The chain combines TRBV29-1 with TRBJ1-1; 7 bases line up with TRBD1. The J segment lost 1 base and the V segment lost 6 bases, leaving 2 bases of the junction unmatched. CDR3 length equals 12 residues. CDR1 is SQVTM and CDR2 is ANQGSEA in the germline V gene. In DNA form, the CDR3 reads TGCAGCGTGGGACAGAGGAACACTGAAGCTTTCTTT. It is translated as CSVGQRNTEAFF.

This clonotype was seen a handful of times. The V call is TRBV4-1, the J call TRBJ2-7; TRBD1 is a possible D gene (6 bases). Germline loops: CDR1 MGHRA, CDR2 YSYEKL. This CDR3 is built from 15 residues. V lost 4 bases, J lost 1 base, and 14 bases lay in between. The CDR3 DNA sequence: TGCGCCAGCAGCCCCGCAGGGGACACTTCCTACGAGCAGTACTTC. It specifies CASSPAGDTSYEQYF.

At least ten counts were recorded for this clonotype. The chain is built from TRBV4-1 and TRBJ1-1; D call uncertain. Germline V gene sequence: CDR1 MGHRA, CDR2 YSYEKL. CDR3 size: 13 residues. V gave up 0 bases and J gave up 6 bases, with 8 bases separating them. CDR3 DNA sequence: TGCGCCAGCAGCCAAGAAGGGCAATCTGAAGCTTTCTTT. It specifies CASSQEGQSEAFF.

The chain combines TRBV20-1 with TRBJ1-1, with D perhaps TRBD1 (5 bases). V was pared by 3 bases and J by 4 bases, with 15 bases between. The CDR3 has 14 residues. The V gene's germline CDR1 is DFQATT and CDR2 SNEGSKA (reference sequence). Here the CDR3 reads CSARTRGSGTEAFF. Written as DNA, the CDR3 is TGCAGTGCTAGGACCCGGGGCTCGGGCACTGAAGCTTTCTTT.

This clonotype was seen at least ten times. The chain uses TRBV3-1 and TRBJ1-2; D is undetermined. This CDR3 spans 14 amino acids. The germline CDR1 and CDR2 sequences are LGHDT and YNNKEL (reference sequence). Trimming cost V 5 bases and J 0 bases, with 10 bases left between them. Here the CDR3 DNA reads TGTGCCAGCAGCTTCAGGTCAGCTAACTATGGCTACACCTTC. As protein: CASSFRSANYGYTF.

A remark on this clonotype: Possible read error: a much larger clone is one base away. This chain joins TRBV5-1 and TRBJ2-7, with a weak D call TRBD1 (6 bases). V was shortened by 4 bases and J by 6 bases, with 11 bases between the two germline ends. Germline V gene data show CDR1 as SGHRS and CDR2 as YFSETQ. The CDR3 consists of 12 residues. The CDR3 is CASSVQGSEQYV. The CDR3 bases are TGCGCCAGCAGCGTACAGGGTTCCGAGCAGTACGTC.

This clonotype was recorded at least ten times. The genes are TRBV13 and TRBJ2-5; D remains unclear. The V end was cut by 3 bases, the J end by 5 bases, with 7 bases between. The CDR3 covers 12 residues. CDR1 is PRHDT, CDR2 FYEKMQ, per germline (reference sequence). In DNA, the CDR3 is TGTGCCAGCAGCTTCCGAAAGGAGACCCAGTACTTC. This codes for CASSFRKETQYF.

Many counts were recorded for this clonotype. V and J are TRBV7-9 and TRBJ1-5; D remains unclear. This CDR3 spans 16 amino acids. V lost 5 bases and J lost 1, with 15 bases in between. CDR1 and CDR2 from the germline V gene are SEHNR and FQNEAQ (reference sequence). Written as DNA, the CDR3 is TGTGCCAGCAGCAACTCTGGCCCCGGAAGCAATCAGCCCCAGCATTTT. Protein sequence: CASSNSGPGSNQPQHF.

This clonotype has at least ten counts. This rearrangement joins TRBV30 to TRBJ1-2; D remains unclear. The CDR3 is 11 residues long. The V end lost 5 bases, the J end lost 1 base, and 5 bases lay between the germline ends. Germline V gene data show CDR1 as GTSNPN and CDR2 as SVGIG (reference sequence). CDR3 residues: CAWLGNYGYTF. CDR3 sequence (DNA): TGTGCCTGGTTGGGTAACTATGGCTACACCTTC.